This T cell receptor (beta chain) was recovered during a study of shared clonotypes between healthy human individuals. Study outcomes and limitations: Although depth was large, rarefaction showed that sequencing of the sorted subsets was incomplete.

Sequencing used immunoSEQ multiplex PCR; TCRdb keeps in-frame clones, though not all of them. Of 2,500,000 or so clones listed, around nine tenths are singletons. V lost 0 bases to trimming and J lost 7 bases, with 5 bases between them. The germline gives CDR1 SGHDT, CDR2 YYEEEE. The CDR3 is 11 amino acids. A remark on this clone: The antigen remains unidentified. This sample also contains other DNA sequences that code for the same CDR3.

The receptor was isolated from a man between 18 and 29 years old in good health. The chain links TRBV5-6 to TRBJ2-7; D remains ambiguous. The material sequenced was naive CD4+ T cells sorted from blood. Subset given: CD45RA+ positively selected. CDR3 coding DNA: TGTGCCAGCAGCTTGGCCGGGGAGCAGTACTTC. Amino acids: CASSLAGEQYF.